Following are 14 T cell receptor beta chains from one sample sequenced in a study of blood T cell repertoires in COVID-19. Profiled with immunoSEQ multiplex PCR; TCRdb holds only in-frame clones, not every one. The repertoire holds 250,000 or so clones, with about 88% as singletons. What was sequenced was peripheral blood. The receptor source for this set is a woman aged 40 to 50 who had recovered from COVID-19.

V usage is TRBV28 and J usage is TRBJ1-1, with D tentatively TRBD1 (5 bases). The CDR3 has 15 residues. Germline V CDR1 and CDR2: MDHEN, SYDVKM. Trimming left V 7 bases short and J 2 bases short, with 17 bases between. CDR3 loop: CASTAGHPTNTEAFF. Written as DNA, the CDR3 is TGTGCCAGCACCGCCGGACACCCGACAAACACTGAAGCTTTCTTT.

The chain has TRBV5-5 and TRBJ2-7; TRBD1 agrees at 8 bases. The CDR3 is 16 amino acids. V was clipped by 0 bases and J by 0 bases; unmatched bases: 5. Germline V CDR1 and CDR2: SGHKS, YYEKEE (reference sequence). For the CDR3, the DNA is TGTGCCAGCAGCTTGGGTCCCGACAGGGGCTCCTACGAGCAGTACTTC. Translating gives CASSLGPDRGSYEQYF.

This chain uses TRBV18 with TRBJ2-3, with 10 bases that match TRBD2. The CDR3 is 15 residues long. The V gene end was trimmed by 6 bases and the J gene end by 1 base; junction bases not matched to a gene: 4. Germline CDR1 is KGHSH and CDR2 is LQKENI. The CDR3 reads CASSPSGSGTDTQYF. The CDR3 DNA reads TGTGCCAGCTCTCCTAGCGGGAGTGGCACAGATACGCAGTATTTT.

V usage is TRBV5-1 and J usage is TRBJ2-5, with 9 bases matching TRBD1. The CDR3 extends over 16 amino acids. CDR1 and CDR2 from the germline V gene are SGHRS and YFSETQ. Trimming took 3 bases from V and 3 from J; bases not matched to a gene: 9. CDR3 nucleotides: TGCGCCAGCAGCTGGTCCGGGACAGGGATTGAAGAGACCCAGTACTTC. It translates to CASSWSGTGIEETQYF.

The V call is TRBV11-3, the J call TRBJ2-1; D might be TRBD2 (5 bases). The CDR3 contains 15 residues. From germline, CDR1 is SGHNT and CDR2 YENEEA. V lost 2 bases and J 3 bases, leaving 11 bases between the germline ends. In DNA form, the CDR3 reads TGTGCCAGCAGCTTAAGCGGATCTAACTACAATGAGCAGTTCTTC. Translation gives CASSLSGSNYNEQFF. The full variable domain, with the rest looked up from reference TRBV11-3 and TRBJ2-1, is EAGVVQSPRYKIIEKKQPVAFWCNPISGHNTLYWYLQNLGQGPELLIRYENEEAVDDSQLPKDRFSAERLKGVDSTLKIQPAELGDSAVYLCASSLSGSNYNEQFFGPGTRLTVL.

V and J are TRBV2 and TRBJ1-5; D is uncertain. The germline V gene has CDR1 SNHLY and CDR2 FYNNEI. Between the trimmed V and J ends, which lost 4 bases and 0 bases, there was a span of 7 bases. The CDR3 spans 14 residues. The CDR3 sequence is CASSGADSNQPQHF. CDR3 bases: TGTGCCAGCAGTGGGGCAGATAGCAATCAGCCCCAGCATTTT.

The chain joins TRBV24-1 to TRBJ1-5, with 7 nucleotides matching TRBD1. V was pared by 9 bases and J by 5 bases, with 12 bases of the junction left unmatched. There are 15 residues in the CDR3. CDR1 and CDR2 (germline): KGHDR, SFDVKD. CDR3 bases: TGTGCCACCTCCGGGGGGGACAGAGATCATCAGCCCCAGCATTTT. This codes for CATSGGDRDHQPQHF.

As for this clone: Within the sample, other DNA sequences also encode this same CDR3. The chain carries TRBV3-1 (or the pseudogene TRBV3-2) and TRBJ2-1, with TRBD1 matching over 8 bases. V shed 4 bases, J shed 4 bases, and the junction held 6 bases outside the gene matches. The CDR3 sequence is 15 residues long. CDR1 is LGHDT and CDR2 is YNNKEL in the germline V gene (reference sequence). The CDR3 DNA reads TGTGCCAGCAGCCCCCGAGACAGGGGTTACAATGAGCAGTTCTTC. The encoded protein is CASSPRDRGYNEQFF.

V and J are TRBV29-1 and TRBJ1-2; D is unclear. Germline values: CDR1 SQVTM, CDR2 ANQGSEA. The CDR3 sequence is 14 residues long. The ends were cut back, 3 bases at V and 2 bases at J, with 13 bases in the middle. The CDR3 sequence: CSVEGSTGNYGYTF. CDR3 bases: TGCAGCGTTGAGGGAAGCACGGGAAACTATGGCTACACCTTC.

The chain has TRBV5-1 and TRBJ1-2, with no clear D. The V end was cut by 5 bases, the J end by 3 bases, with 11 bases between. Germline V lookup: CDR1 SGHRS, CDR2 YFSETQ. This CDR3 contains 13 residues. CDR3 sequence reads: CASRSQVDYGYTF. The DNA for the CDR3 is TGCGCCAGCAGGTCTCAGGTGGACTATGGCTACACCTTC.

This CDR3 is CATSSSSSFYEQYF. For the CDR3, the DNA is TGTGCCACCAGTAGCTCCTCTTCCTTCTACGAGCAGTACTTC. The chain has TRBV24-1 and TRBJ2-7; D is uncertain. The V end lost 6 bases, the J end lost 3 bases, and 14 bases lay between the germline ends. The CDR3 is 14 amino acids. Germline V gene sequence: CDR1 KGHDR, CDR2 SFDVKD.

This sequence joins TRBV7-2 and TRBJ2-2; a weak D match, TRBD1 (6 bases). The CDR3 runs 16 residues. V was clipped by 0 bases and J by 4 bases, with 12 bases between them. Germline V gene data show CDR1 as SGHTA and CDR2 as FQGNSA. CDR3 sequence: CASSLAEGEPTGELFF. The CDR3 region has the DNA TGTGCCAGCAGCTTAGCCGAGGGGGAACCCACCGGGGAGCTGTTTTTT.

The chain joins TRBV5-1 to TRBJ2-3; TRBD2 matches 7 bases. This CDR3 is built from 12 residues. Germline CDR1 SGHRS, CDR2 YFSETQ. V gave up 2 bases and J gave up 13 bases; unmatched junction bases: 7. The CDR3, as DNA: TGCGCCAGCAGCTTTTCTGAGCGGGATGAGTATTTT. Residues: CASSFSERDEYF.

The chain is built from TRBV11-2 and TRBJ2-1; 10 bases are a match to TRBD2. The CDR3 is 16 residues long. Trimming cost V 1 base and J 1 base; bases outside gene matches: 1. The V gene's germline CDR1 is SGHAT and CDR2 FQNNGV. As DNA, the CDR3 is TGTGCCAGCAGCTTAGTTAGCGGGGGGTCCTACAATGAGCAGTTCTTC. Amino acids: CASSLVSGGSYNEQFF.